Below, 14 T cell receptor beta chains from the same sample are listed, as sequenced in a study of response to subunit inactivated influenza vaccine. Using its own MiXCR run on the RT-PCR reads, TCRdb lists one record per CDR3 protein. Seen here are more than 700,000 distinct CDR3 sequences, approximately 21% observed once, and the top ten hold 10%. Sequencing used PBMCs from blood, obtained about 5 days after vaccination. The receptors here all came from a man aged 45 to 65 who received an inactivated influenza vaccine.

This chain joins TRBV24-1 and TRBJ2-5; D remains ambiguous. Trimming left V 4 bases short and J 1 base short, with 9 bases between. The CDR3 is 14 amino acids. CDR1 is KGHDR and CDR2 is SFDVKD in the germline V gene. Written as DNA, the CDR3 is TGTGCCACCAGTGAACCCTCAGTCCAAGAGACCCAGTACTTC. Translated, it gives CATSEPSVQETQYF.

Only a few counts were recorded for this clonotype. The V gene is TRBV6-5, the J gene TRBJ2-3; 9 bases fit TRBD2. Looked up from germline, CDR1 is MNHEY and CDR2 is SVGAGI. The CDR3 runs to 15 residues. The trim removed 2 bases at V and 3 bases at J, leaving 3 bases unmatched. The CDR3 is CASSYVAGETDTQYF. The CDR3 DNA sequence: TGTGCCAGCAGTTACGTAGCGGGGGAAACAGATACGCAGTATTTT.

The chain joins TRBV20-1 to TRBJ2-1; D may be TRBD2 (6 bases). Between the trimmed V and J ends, which lost 5 bases and 7 bases, there was a span of 21 bases. This CDR3 has 15 residues. Germline CDR1 DFQATT, CDR2 SNEGSKA (reference sequence). The CDR3 protein is CSALPGAEGLNEQFF. CDR3 sequence (DNA): TGCAGTGCTCTCCCTGGGGCGGAGGGATTAAATGAGCAGTTCTTC.

This clonotype has only a few counts. This sequence joins TRBV20-1 and TRBJ2-2, with 7 bases identical to TRBD2. The CDR3 covers 14 residues. CDR1 is DFQATT, CDR2 SNEGSKA, per germline (reference sequence). After removal of 6 bases from V and 2 bases from J, the junction contained 6 bases not matched to a gene. CDR3 residues: CSATGTKNTGELFF. DNA for the CDR3: TGCAGTGCAACCGGGACTAAAAACACCGGGGAGCTGTTTTTT.

This clonotype was found many times. The rearrangement uses TRBV6-4 and TRBJ2-1, with TRBD2 identical over 15 bases. The ends lost 6 bases at V and 6 bases at J; junction bases unmatched: 6. Germline CDR1 MRHNA, CDR2 SNTAGT. The CDR3 is 16 amino acids. The CDR3 DNA reads as TGTGCCAGCAGATGGACTAGCGGGAGGGCCTCCAATGAGCAGTTCTTC. Protein: CASRWTSGRASNEQFF.

In its sample, this clonotype was seen a few times. The rearrangement uses TRBV7-8 and TRBJ2-1; 7 positions agree with TRBD1. J was trimmed by 11 bases and V by 4 bases; bases with no gene match: 5. Germline V gene data show CDR1 as SGHVS and CDR2 as FQNEAQ. The CDR3 totals 12 residues. The CDR3 sequence: CASSSDRDQQFF. As DNA, the CDR3 is TGTGCCAGCAGCTCCGACAGGGATCAGCAGTTCTTC.

V usage is TRBV5-1 and J usage is TRBJ2-1, with unresolved D. Germline CDR1 is SGHRS and CDR2 is YFSETQ. Trimming removed 1 base at V and 4 bases at J, with 18 bases between. The CDR3 consists of 17 residues. CDR3 sequence: CASSLPLPGAPYNEQFF. For the CDR3, the DNA is TGCGCCAGCAGCTTGCCCCTACCCGGCGCGCCGTACAATGAGCAGTTCTTC.

This clonotype was detected a few times. The genes are TRBV5-5 and TRBJ2-3, with 12 bases identical to TRBD2. The V segment lost 2 bases and the J segment 1 base; nucleotides outside the gene matches: 5. The CDR3 length is 17 residues. Per germline, CDR1 SGHKS and CDR2 YYEKEE (reference sequence). The DNA of the CDR3 is TGTGCCAGCAGCTTCCCGCGGACTAGCGGGGGCACAGATACGCAGTATTTT. This encodes CASSFPRTSGGTDTQYF.

The chain joins TRBV6-2 or TRBV6-3 to TRBJ1-1; D not resolved. CDR1 and CDR2 from the germline V gene are MNHEY and SVGEGT. The length of the CDR3 is 16 residues. V was shortened by 0 bases and J by 0 bases, with 11 bases between the two germline ends. This CDR3 reads CASSYSRRFMNTEAFF. Here the CDR3 DNA reads TGTGCCAGCAGTTACTCACGCCGGTTTATGAACACTGAAGCTTTCTTT.

This clonotype came up many times. One junction end does not reproduce the germline sequence, and a read error may be involved. V and J are TRBV6-2 or TRBV6-3 and TRBJ2-7; D is perhaps TRBD2 (7 bases). The germline gives CDR1 MNHEY, CDR2 SVGEGT. The CDR3 is 15 amino acids. The DNA of the CDR3 is TGTGCCAGCAGCTACTCCCGAGGGGGGGCGTACGAGCAGTACTTC. Its translation is CASSYSRGGAYEQYF.

This chain links TRBV7-9 with TRBJ2-2, with D perhaps TRBD1 (6 bases). CDR1 SEHNR and CDR2 FQNEAQ come from the germline V gene (reference sequence). The CDR3 sequence is 13 residues long. V lost 5 bases and J lost 5, with 9 bases in between. The CDR3 DNA is TGTGCCAGCAGCCAAACAGGGACCGGGGAGCTGTTTTTT. It encodes CASSQTGTGELFF.

This clonotype showed up just a few times. The genes are TRBV29-1 and TRBJ1-2; TRBD1 aligns across 8 bases. V was clipped by 6 bases and J by 0 bases; unmatched bases: 12. The CDR3 runs 16 residues. CDR1 SQVTM and CDR2 ANQGSEA come from the germline V gene. CDR3 sequence: CSVKPGQAYSNYGYTF. DNA of the CDR3: TGCAGCGTGAAGCCGGGACAGGCCTATTCTAACTATGGCTACACCTTC.

This clonotype has a handful of counts. The V and J genes are TRBV6-5 and TRBJ1-6, with 11 bases aligning to TRBD1. Trimming removed 0 bases from V and 11 bases from J; junction bases left unmatched: 6. CDR3 length: 16 residues. Looked up from germline, CDR1 is MNHEY and CDR2 is SVGAGI. The CDR3 nucleotides are TGTGCCAGCAGTTACTCTTGGACAGGGGGCGGGACACCCCTCCACTTT. Translating it yields CASSYSWTGGGTPLHF.

The genes are TRBV28 and TRBJ2-4; 10 positions match TRBD1. Germline assignment: CDR1 MDHEN and CDR2 SYDVKM. Trimming removed 5 bases from V and 8 bases from J; junction bases left unmatched: 15. The CDR3 extends over 17 amino acids. The CDR3 coding sequence is TGTGCCAGCAGTCCGACCCTGTGGGGGACAGGGGAGGACATTCAGTACTTC. Protein sequence: CASSPTLWGTGEDIQYF.